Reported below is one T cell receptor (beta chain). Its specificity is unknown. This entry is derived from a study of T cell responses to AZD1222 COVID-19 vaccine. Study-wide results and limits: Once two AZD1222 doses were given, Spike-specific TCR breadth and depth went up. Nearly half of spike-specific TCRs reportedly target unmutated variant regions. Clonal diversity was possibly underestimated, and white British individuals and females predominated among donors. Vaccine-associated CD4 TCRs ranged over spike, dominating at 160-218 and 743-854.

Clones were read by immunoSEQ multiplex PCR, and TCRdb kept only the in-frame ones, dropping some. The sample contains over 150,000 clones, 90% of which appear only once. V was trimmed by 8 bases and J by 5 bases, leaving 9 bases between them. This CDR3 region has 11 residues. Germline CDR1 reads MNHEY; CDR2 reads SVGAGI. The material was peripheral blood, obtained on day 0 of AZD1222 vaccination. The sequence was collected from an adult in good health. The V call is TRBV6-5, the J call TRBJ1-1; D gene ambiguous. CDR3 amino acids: CASGRRTEAFF. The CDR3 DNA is TGTGCCAGCGGGCGGAGAACTGAAGCTTTCTTT.